This entry concerns a single T cell receptor beta chain. Which antigen it targets is not known. The sample holds no much larger clone one base away, and base qualities are not on file. Sample treatment or condition, as interpreted from the label and publication: roughly 18 received Ad26.COV2.S at low or high dose, single or two shots; a few received placebo; per-sample allocation not given. For vaccine and placebo recipients, the sequenced repertoires came from samples collected on day 63 after the first injection. Between 29 July and 7 August 2020, Cohort 1b enrolled around 24 adults aged 18-55 years at one site in Boston, USA. As a vaccine, Ad26.COV2.S was a replication-incompetent adenovirus type 26 vector that expressed a prefusion-stabilized SARS-CoV-2 spike protein derived from the original Wuhan strain. TCRbeta CDR3 regions were sequenced with the immunoSEQ Assay. After extraction, genomic DNA underwent amplification by bias-controlled multiplex PCR, followed by high-throughput sequencing. The study's own analysis went as follows. Collapsing and filtering of sequences were performed to quantify the absolute abundance of each unique TCRbeta CDR3 region. Usable DNA was measured by amplifying reference genes present in all nucleated cells, and TCRbeta template counts were normalized to that usable DNA to estimate T cell fraction. Repertoire TCRs were annotated as SARS-CoV-2-specific by exact matching of V gene, CDR3 amino acid sequence and J gene to a known reactive TCR set. The reference SARS-CoV-2 TCR set was obtained from MIRA and was filtered for enrichment in COVID-19-positive ImmuneCODE repertoires, whereby public or cross-reactive TCRs were removed. Using the MIRA antigens, annotated TCRs were further analysed by specific ORF or by position within an ORF. Depth was the summed frequency of annotated unique rearrangements, while breadth was defined as annotated unique rearrangements over total unique productive rearrangements. TCR breadth was compared between groups using two-sided Wilcoxon rank-sum tests. Here the immuneACCESS table is served through TCRdb, limited to in-frame sequences with V and J called. Missing clones are a known gap in these copies; in checked studies unresolved V genes cover under half, and the rest lacks a known reason. V, J and clone size are those of that table, while D and trimming were read from the DNA. The sample table contains about 480,000 clones; only one count was recorded for approximately 88% of them. About 13% of the sample goes to the ten largest clones.

The data are from a study of Ad26.COV2.S vaccination and SARS-CoV-2 variants (dated by TCRdb to 2020 to 2023). Context from the whole study: Vaccine-arm donors came from COV1001, a multicentre, randomized, double-blind, placebo-controlled phase I-IIa trial of Ad26.COV2.S in healthy adults. Sequencing of the TCRbeta repertoire served to evaluate the specificity and breadth of SARS-CoV-2-reactive T cell receptors following Ad26.COV2.S vaccination. Ad26.COV2.S was given intramuscularly at 5x10^10 or 1x10^11 viral particles, as a single shot or as two shots 56 days apart. Trial participants were randomized into five groups of five: low-dose or high-dose Ad26.COV2.S given once or twice, or placebo on both occasions. A total of 32 samples were included in the TCR-sequenced set, comprising about 20 Ad26.COV2.S vaccine recipients, 5 placebo recipients and 8 SARS-CoV-2 convalescent individuals. Throughout the experiments and outcome assessment, investigators stayed blinded to trial group allocation.

The germline V gene specifies SGHRS as CDR1 and YFSETQ as CDR2. V is clipped by 0 bases and J by 2 bases, and the sequence between their germline boundaries is 22 bases long. Including cysteine and phenylalanine, the CDR3 has 19 amino acids. The retained sequence is limited to the CDR3, 57 bases, with the frame set at the first base. Points the paper makes about the study in general: Non-spike TCR breadth was comparable between vaccine and placebo recipients, consistent with the vaccine containing only spike. According to the authors, total T cell responses may have been underestimated by the TCR breadth and depth analyses. After vaccination, substantial breadth of spike-specific CD8+ and CD4+ T cell responses was reported. Spike-specific TCR breadth was higher in Ad26.COV2.S recipients than in placebo recipients (P = 0.0014). Comparing responses between vaccine doses or regimens was not something the study was powered to do.

The source was peripheral blood, collected in a trial of Ad26.COV2.S vaccine versus placebo. This clonotype was sampled from a person between 18 and 59 years old who received the Ad26.COV2.S COVID-19 vaccine or a placebo. This chain joins TRBV5-1 to TRBJ2-3; the D region possibly corresponds to TRBD2 (5 bases align). CDR3 region: CASSLGVSVNPIFTDTQYF. The nucleotide sequence reads TGCGCCAGCAGCTTGGGGGTTAGCGTCAACCCAATTTTCACAGATACGCAGTATTTT.